These 20 T cell receptor beta chains were all obtained from the same sample, sequenced in a study of CD8+ T cells in alopecia areata. Extraction of RNA preceded its reverse transcription into cDNA, which served as the sequencing template. The method was immunoSEQ multiplex PCR; TCRdb's version includes in-frame clones alone and lacks a portion of them. The table includes some 120,000 clones, approximately 60% detected once. The treatment denotes: oral pan-JAK inhibitor, 5-10 mg twice daily. Material: CD4+ T cells sorted from blood, obtained at week 4, from a patient treated with tofacitinib. All receptors come from a human donor with alopecia areata.

This chain links TRBV5-4 with TRBJ2-1, with 7 bases lining up with TRBD1. CDR1 SGHNT and CDR2 YYREEE come from the germline V gene (reference sequence). The CDR3 runs 13 residues. After removal of 2 bases from V and 10 bases from J, the junction contained 6 bases not matched to a gene. Here the CDR3 DNA reads TGTGCCAGCAGCTTCCTGACAGGGAACGAGCAGTTCTTC. Translating gives CASSFLTGNEQFF. The complete variable domain, with remaining parts taken from reference TRBV5-4 and TRBJ2-1, reads ETGVTQSPTHLIKTRGQQVTLRCSSQSGHNTVSWYQQALGQGPQFIFQYYREEENGRGNFPPRFSGLQFPNYSSELNVNALELDDSALYLCASSFLTGNEQFFGPGTRLTVL.

This clone was observed a handful of times. This chain uses TRBV5-1 with TRBJ2-5; either TRBD1 or TRBD2 may supply D (5 bases each). V lost 1 base, J lost 5 bases, and 21 bases lay in between. The CDR3 loop spans 17 amino acids. Germline CDR1 is SGHRS and CDR2 is YFSETQ. CDR3 coding DNA: TGCGCCAGCAGCTTGAAGATCGTTGGGGGAGTAGGGGAGACCCAGTACTTC. Protein: CASSLKIVGGVGETQYF.

The chain couples TRBV4-2 to TRBJ2-5; TRBD2 agrees at 14 bases. The CDR3 consists of 17 residues. CDR1 and CDR2 from the germline V gene are LGHNA and YNFKEQ. V shed 5 bases, J shed 4 bases, and the junction held 9 bases outside the gene matches. CDR3 DNA sequence: TGTGCCAGCAGCGGGACTAGCGGGGGCATGGGTGGAGAGACCCAGTACTTC. Amino acids: CASSGTSGGMGGETQYF.

This clone came up many times. The chain couples TRBV5-1 to TRBJ1-1, with 10 bases lining up with TRBD1. The CDR3 has 14 amino acids. Germline V gene sequence: CDR1 SGHRS, CDR2 YFSETQ. J gave up 5 bases and V 3 bases, and 4 bases lay outside the gene matches. CDR3 in amino acids: CASSWGQGKTEAFF. CDR3 coding DNA: TGCGCCAGCAGCTGGGGACAGGGGAAGACTGAAGCTTTCTTT.

The chain uses TRBV7-2 and TRBJ2-7; TRBD1 aligns across 9 bases. Germline lookup yields CDR1 SGHTA and CDR2 FQGNSA. Germline trimming cut 3 bases from V and 6 bases from J; bases unmatched to any gene: 6. This CDR3 is built from 14 residues. In DNA, the CDR3 is TGTGCCAGCAGCTTTATCTTGGACAGGGGCGAGCAGTACTTC. This encodes CASSFILDRGEQYF. Using reference TRBV7-2 and TRBJ2-7 for the parts outside the CDR3, the full variable domain is GAGVSQSPSNKVTEKGKDVELRCDPISGHTALYWYRQSLGQGLEFLIYFQGNSAPDKSGLPSDRFSAERTGGSVSTLTIQRTQQEDSAVYLCASSFILDRGEQYFGPGTRLTVT.

The count of this clone is one. The rearrangement uses TRBV30 and TRBJ1-4; D ambiguous. The germline V gene has CDR1 GTSNPN and CDR2 SVGIG (reference sequence). CDR3 length: 12 amino acids. V was trimmed by 3 bases and J by 8 bases, leaving 10 bases between them. The CDR3 bases are TGTGCCTGGAGGGGTGCCACGGAAAAACTGTTTTTT. Translated, it gives CAWRGATEKLFF.

The chain joins TRBV19 to TRBJ2-5, with D tentatively TRBD1 or TRBD2 (5 bases each). Per the germline V gene, CDR1 is LNHDA and CDR2 is SQIVND (reference sequence). V gave up 1 base and J gave up 5 bases, with 14 bases separating them. The CDR3 totals 15 residues. CDR3 sequence: CASSIAGTDKETQYF. In nucleotides, the CDR3 is TGTGCCAGTAGTATAGCAGGGACGGACAAGGAGACCCAGTACTTC. Full variable domain (missing parts from reference TRBV19 and TRBJ2-5): DGGITQSPKYLFRKEGQNVTLSCEQNLNHDAMYWYRQDPGQGLRLIYYSQIVNDFQKGDIAEGYSVSREKKESFPLTVTSAQKNPTAFYLCASSIAGTDKETQYFGPGTRLLVL.

The chain carries TRBV2 and TRBJ1-5, with D possibly matching TRBD1 (5 bases). CDR3 size: 11 residues. Germline CDR1 reads SNHLY; CDR2 reads FYNNEI. The V and J ends lost 6 bases and 8 bases respectively, with 8 bases between them. CDR3 nucleotide sequence: TGTGCCAGCAGGCTGGGGGAGCCCCAGCATTTT. The encoded protein is CASRLGEPQHF.

As concerns this clone: The same CDR3 also results from other DNA sequences found in this sample. The genes are TRBV6-6 and TRBJ1-4; no reliable D call. V gave up 0 bases and J gave up 5 bases, with 1 base separating them. The CDR3 is made up of 12 amino acids. CDR1 is MNHNY and CDR2 is SVGAGI in the germline V gene (reference sequence). The CDR3 sequence is CASSYSNEKLFF. For the CDR3, the DNA is TGTGCCAGCAGTTACTCGAATGAAAAACTGTTTTTT.

This rearrangement joins TRBV2 to TRBJ1-4; 9 bases map to TRBD1. The CDR3 loop spans 14 amino acids. Germline V CDR1 and CDR2: SNHLY, FYNNEI. The V segment lost 5 bases and the J segment 8 bases; nucleotides outside the gene matches: 6. The CDR3 spells CASSKQGAEEKLFF. In DNA, the CDR3 is TGTGCCAGCAGTAAACAGGGGGCGGAAGAAAAACTGTTTTTT.

The chain is built from TRBV30 and TRBJ1-3; possibly TRBD1 for D (5 bases). Looked up from germline, CDR1 is GTSNPN and CDR2 is SVGIG (reference sequence). V gave up 0 bases and J gave up 5 bases, with 11 bases separating them. This CDR3 contains 14 residues. In DNA form, the CDR3 reads TGTGCCTGGAGTGTACTCCAGGGAAGAAACACCATATATTTT. As protein: CAWSVLQGRNTIYF. Complete variable domain (other parts from reference TRBV30 and TRBJ1-3): SQTIHQWPATLVQPVGSPLSLECTVEGTSNPNLYWYRQAAGRGLQLLFYSVGIGQISSEVPQNLSASRPQDRQFILSSKKLLLSDSGFYLCAWSVLQGRNTIYFGEGSWLTVV.

This clone appeared a few times. The chain has TRBV29-1 and TRBJ2-5; D possibly corresponds to TRBD1 (6 bases). Germline CDR1 is SQVTM and CDR2 is ANQGSEA. V gave up 2 bases and J gave up 4 bases, with 8 bases separating them. The CDR3 totals 12 residues. The CDR3 DNA follows: TGCAGCGTTGAACAGGGGATAGAGACCCAGTACTTC. This gives the protein CSVEQGIETQYF.

The rearrangement uses TRBV2 and TRBJ2-7; no clear D gene. The length of the CDR3 is 12 residues. From germline, CDR1 is SNHLY and CDR2 FYNNEI. Trimming pared 5 bases from V and 4 bases from J, leaving 9 bases between. CDR3 nucleotides: TGTGCCAGCAGTCCCCTCACTTACGAGCAGTACTTC. This sequence encodes CASSPLTYEQYF.

J is TRBJ2-7 and V is TRBV10-2, with 10 bases matching TRBD1. V shed 8 bases, J shed 4 bases, and the junction held 5 bases outside the gene matches. The germline V gene encodes CDR1 WSHSY and CDR2 SAAADI. This CDR3 region has 13 residues. The CDR3 coding sequence is TGCGCCAGCCAGACAGGGGGCCAGTACGAGCAGTACTTC. Its translation: CASQTGGQYEQYF.

The chain uses TRBV9 and TRBJ2-3; no reliable D call. Looked up from germline, CDR1 is SGDLS and CDR2 is YYNGEE. V was clipped by 4 bases and J by 2 bases, with 17 bases between them. The CDR3 is 16 amino acids. The CDR3 loop is CASSPRFGWPTDTQYF. CDR3 in DNA: TGTGCCAGCAGCCCCCGCTTTGGGTGGCCCACAGATACGCAGTATTTT. Supplemented by reference TRBV9 and TRBJ2-3, the full variable domain reads DSGVTQTPKHLITATGQRVTLRCSPRSGDLSVYWYQQSLDQGLQFLIQYYNGEERAKGNILERFSAQQFPDLHSELNLSSLELGDSALYFCASSPRFGWPTDTQYFGPGTRLTVL.

This chain uses TRBV5-1 with TRBJ2-7; D is perhaps TRBD1 (6 bases). The CDR3 loop spans 14 amino acids. Germline CDR1 is SGHRS and CDR2 is YFSETQ. Trimming took 0 bases from V and 3 from J, leaving 10 bases between them. The CDR3 region has the DNA TGCGCCAGCAGCTTGGGACAGGTTCACTACGAGCAGTACTTC. As protein: CASSLGQVHYEQYF.

In this sample, this clone is medium-sized. V gene TRBV7-8 combines with J gene TRBJ1-1; D is unclear. Germline V CDR1 and CDR2: SGHVS, FQNEAQ. This CDR3 has 14 amino acids. Trimming took 0 bases from V and 8 from J, leaving 13 bases between them. CDR3 bases: TGTGCCAGCAGCTTAGCAGGGTTGGTTCCCGAAGCTTTCTTT. Residues: CASSLAGLVPEAFF.

A few counts support this clone. J is TRBJ2-5 and V is TRBV29-1; either TRBD1 or TRBD2 may fit D (5 bases each). The CDR3 is 12 residues long. Trimming removed 3 bases at V and 4 bases at J, with 9 bases between. Germline assignment: CDR1 SQVTM and CDR2 ANQGSEA. The CDR3 bases are TGCAGCGTTGACGATGGGGGAGAGACCCAGTACTTC. Its protein product is CSVDDGGETQYF.

V gene TRBV19 combines with J gene TRBJ1-1, with D unclear. Germline V lookup: CDR1 LNHDA, CDR2 SQIVND (reference sequence). V was cut by 6 bases and J by 0 bases, with 8 bases left in between. CDR3 length: 13 residues. CDR3 nucleotide sequence: TGTGCCAGTAGACAGAGCCTGAACACTGAAGCTTTCTTT. Translation gives CASRQSLNTEAFF.

The V call is TRBV4-3, the J call TRBJ1-5; D gene uncertain. Trimming left V 0 bases short and J 4 bases short, with 10 bases between. This CDR3 comprises 15 residues. From germline, CDR1 is LGHNA and CDR2 YSLEER. The CDR3 is CASSQDNLGNQPQHF. In nucleotides, the CDR3 is TGCGCCAGCAGCCAAGATAATCTAGGGAATCAGCCCCAGCATTTT.